This is a list of T cell receptor beta chains from one sample in a study of cytomegalovirus exposure and HLA in healthy donors. Sequencing used immunoSEQ multiplex PCR; TCRdb keeps in-frame clones, though not all of them. The table includes about 100,000 clones, 85% to 95% detected once. Source material: PBMCs. The receptor source for this set is a woman under 30 in good health and CMV-seronegative. The CDR3 runs from the conserved cysteine through the conserved F or W. Fields, in order: J gene, V gene, CDR3 protein.

TRBJ2-4 TRBV11-2 CASSSFERAGPGTKNIQYF
TRBJ2-1 TRBV30 CAWSALDRGHEQFF
TRBJ2-2 TRBV30 CAWSPSIGELFF
TRBJ2-1 TRBV11-3 CASSSAGTSGGDNEQFF
TRBJ2-7 TRBV18 CASSPVGGYEQYF
TRBJ1-1 TRBV9 CASSVAPGNTEAFF
TRBJ2-3 TRBV5-1 CASSQLAGGHSGQYF
TRBJ1-4 TRBV9 CASSPRQGPEKLFF
TRBJ1-3 TRBV5-3 CARSFPTGTGNTIYF
TRBJ2-1 TRBV5-1 CASRLNGGGTNEQFF
TRBJ2-1 TRBV19 CASRPDPGLGPYNEQFF
TRBJ1-1 TRBV29-1 CSVESGGTEAFF
TRBJ1-5 TRBV4-1 CASSQEKGYQPQHF
TRBJ2-1 TRBV19 CASSQQGGYNEQFF
TRBJ1-5 TRBV27 CASSRGGSNQPQHF
TRBJ1-4 TRBV5-6 CASSWGTAGSEKLFF
TRBJ2-1 TRBV12-5 CASGLGGASSYNEQFF
TRBJ1-1 TRBV4-1 CASSQEQENTEAFF
TRBJ1-5 TRBV19 CASSEDSWSQPQHF
TRBJ1-1 TRBV7-2 CASSLGRGRDLNTEAFF
TRBJ1-2 TRBV7-9 CASSPDSNYGYTF
TRBJ1-2 TRBV21-1 CASTHRKPADRGYGYTF